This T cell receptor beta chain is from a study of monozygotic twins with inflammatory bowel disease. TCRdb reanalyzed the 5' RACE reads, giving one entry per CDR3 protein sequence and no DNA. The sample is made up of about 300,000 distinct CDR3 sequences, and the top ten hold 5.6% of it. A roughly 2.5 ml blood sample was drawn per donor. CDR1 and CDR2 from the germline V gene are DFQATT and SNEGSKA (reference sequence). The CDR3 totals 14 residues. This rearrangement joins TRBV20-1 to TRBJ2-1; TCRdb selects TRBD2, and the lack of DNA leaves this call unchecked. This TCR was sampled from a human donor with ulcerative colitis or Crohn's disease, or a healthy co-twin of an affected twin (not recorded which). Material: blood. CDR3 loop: CSARGLAGGGEQFF.